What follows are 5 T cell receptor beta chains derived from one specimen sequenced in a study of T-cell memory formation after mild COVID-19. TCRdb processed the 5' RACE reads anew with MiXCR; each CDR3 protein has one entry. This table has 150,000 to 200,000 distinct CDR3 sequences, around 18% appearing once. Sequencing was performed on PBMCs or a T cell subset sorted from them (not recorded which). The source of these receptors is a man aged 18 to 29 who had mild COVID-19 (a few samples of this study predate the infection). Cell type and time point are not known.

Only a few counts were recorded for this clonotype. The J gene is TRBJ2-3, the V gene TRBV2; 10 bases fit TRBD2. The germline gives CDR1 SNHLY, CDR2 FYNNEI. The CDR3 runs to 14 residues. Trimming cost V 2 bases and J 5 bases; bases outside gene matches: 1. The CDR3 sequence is CASSERTSGDTQYF. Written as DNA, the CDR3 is TGTGCCAGCAGTGAAAGGACTAGCGGAGATACGCAGTATTTT.

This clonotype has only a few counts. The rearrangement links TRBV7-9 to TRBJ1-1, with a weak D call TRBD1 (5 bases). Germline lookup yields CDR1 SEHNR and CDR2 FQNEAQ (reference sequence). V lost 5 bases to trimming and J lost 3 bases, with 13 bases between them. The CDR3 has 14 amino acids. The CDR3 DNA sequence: TGTGCCAGCAGCCGGATGCGGGGGGACACTGAAGCTTTCTTT. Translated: CASSRMRGDTEAFF.

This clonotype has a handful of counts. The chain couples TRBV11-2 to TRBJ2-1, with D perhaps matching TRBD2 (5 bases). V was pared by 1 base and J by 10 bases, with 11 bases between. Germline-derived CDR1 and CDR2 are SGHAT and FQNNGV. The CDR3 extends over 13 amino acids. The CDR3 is CASSLAPGEEQFF. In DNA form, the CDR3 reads TGTGCCAGCAGCTTAGCACCCGGGGAGGAGCAGTTCTTC.

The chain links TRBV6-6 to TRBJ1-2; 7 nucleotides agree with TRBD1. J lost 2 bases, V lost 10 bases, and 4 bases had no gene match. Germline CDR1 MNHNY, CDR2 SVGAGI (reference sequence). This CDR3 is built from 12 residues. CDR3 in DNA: TGTGCCACCCTGGACAGGAACTATGGCTACACCTTC. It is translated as CATLDRNYGYTF.

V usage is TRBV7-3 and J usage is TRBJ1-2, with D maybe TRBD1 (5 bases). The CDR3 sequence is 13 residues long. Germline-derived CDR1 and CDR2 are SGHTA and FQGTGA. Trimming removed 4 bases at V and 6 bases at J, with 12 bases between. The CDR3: CASSSEGLNGYTF. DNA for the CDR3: TGTGCCAGCAGCTCGGAGGGACTTAATGGCTACACCTTC.